This TCR beta chain was documented in a study of cytomegalovirus exposure and HLA in healthy donors. Study outcomes and limitations: Prior analysis indicated that the majority of TCR beta V segments exhibited productivity approximately 87% or approximately 30% of the time.

Researchers ran the PCR with 60 Vbeta and 13 Jbeta primers. Method: immunoSEQ multiplex PCR; TCRdb's copy keeps in-frame clones and lacks some. The sample gives approximately 82,000 clones, about 9.4% of which show up once; more than 20% is in the top ten. This cohort consisted of healthy bone marrow donors. About this clone: Its antigen remains unknown.

This sequence originates from a man between 60 and 75 years old in good health and CMV-seropositive. The sequenced sample was PBMCs.

CDR3 DNA sequence: TGTGCCAGCAGTGAATTAGGTCAGGGGGCGAAAGGCTACACCTTC. Encoded protein: CASSELGQGAKGYTF. The J gene is TRBJ1-2, the V gene TRBV25-1, with TRBD1 matching 8 bases. The junction had 9 bases not matched to a gene; V was cut back by 1 base and J by 8 bases. CDR1 and CDR2 (germline): MGHDK, SYGVNS. The CDR3 runs 15 residues.